This T cell receptor (beta chain) was retrieved from a study of T cells in women clearing cervical HPV infection. Study-wide context: Cases were women with histologically confirmed HPV16-related CIN3 or worse, including a couple of invasive cancers. Case blood was drawn when the lesion was first found; control blood after infection became undetectable.

Turning to this clone: The CDR3 end lies 3 residues beyond the end of the read and is filled in from the germline J gene.

Each participant carried one incident cervical HPV16 infection only. Germline CDR1 and CDR2: MNHEY and SVGEGT. The CDR3 contains 17 residues. Genomic DNA, averaging roughly 1,200 ng per sample, yielded TCR beta CDR3 via immunoSEQ. Produced via immunoSEQ multiplex PCR; TCRdb's table is partial and in-frame only. This listing includes about 14,000 clones. This TCR came from a woman aged 18 to 75 with a cervical HPV16 infection that either progressed to CIN3+ or cleared (not recorded which). Sequencing used blood buffy coat. This sequence joins TRBV6-2 or TRBV6-3 and TRBJ2-2; D call uncertain. The covered CDR3 bases are TGTGCCAGCAATAGTAGAGACTCCGATGCAACTAATGAAAAG. This sequence encodes CASNSRDSDATNEK. The entire CDR3 protein is CASNSRDSDATNEKLFF.